This is a list of T cell receptor beta chains from one sample in a study of CD8 T cells in Susac syndrome. TCRdb processed the immunoSEQ multiplex PCR reads anew with MiXCR; each CDR3 protein has one entry. The table lists over 150,000 distinct CDR3 sequences, roughly 95% of them singletons, with around 0.13% in the top ten. The material sequenced was CD4+ T cells from PBMCs. Receptors originate from a human donor with Susac syndrome. The CDR3 runs from the conserved cysteine through the conserved F or W. D genes are given only for firm matches. Only part of the rows carry a size: once, few, many, or a class if the clone is expanded.

v_gene: TRBV15; d_gene: .; abundance: once; j_gene: TRBJ1-3; CDR3aa: CATSSGSGNTTYF; CDR3nt: TGTGCCACCAGCTCCGGTTCTGGAAACACCACATATTTT
v_gene: TRBV14; d_gene: .; abundance: once; j_gene: TRBJ2-5; CDR3aa: CASSLLAVAETQYF; CDR3nt: TGTGCCAGCAGCCTACTCGCGGTGGCGGAGACCCAGTACTTC
v_gene: TRBV2; d_gene: .; abundance: .; j_gene: TRBJ2-1; CDR3aa: CAARGLSTNEQFF; CDR3nt: TGTGCCGCCCGGGGACTTTCCACAAATGAGCAGTTCTTC
v_gene: TRBV6-2/TRBV6-3; d_gene: TRBD1; abundance: .; j_gene: TRBJ1-1; CDR3aa: CASSSPGTGPTEAFF; CDR3nt: TGTGCCAGCAGTTCCCCGGGGACAGGACCCACTGAAGCTTTCTTT
v_gene: TRBV27; d_gene: .; abundance: .; j_gene: TRBJ1-2; CDR3aa: CASSWGRAEGYTF; CDR3nt: TGTGCCAGCAGTTGGGGCAGGGCGGAAGGCTACACCTTC
v_gene: TRBV24-1; d_gene: .; abundance: .; j_gene: TRBJ2-3; CDR3aa: CATSDPGRGPRDTQYF; CDR3nt: TGTGCCACCAGTGACCCAGGAAGGGGTCCTCGGGATACGCAGTATTTT
v_gene: TRBV15; d_gene: .; abundance: .; j_gene: TRBJ2-5; CDR3aa: CATNKGPQYAPETQYF; CDR3nt: TGTGCCACCAACAAGGGTCCCCAATATGCCCCAGAGACCCAGTACTTC
v_gene: TRBV6-5; d_gene: .; abundance: .; j_gene: TRBJ2-5; CDR3aa: CASSSRDKGETQYF; CDR3nt: TGTGCCAGCAGTTCCCGCGACAAGGGGGAGACCCAGTACTTC
v_gene: TRBV30; d_gene: TRBD2; abundance: .; j_gene: TRBJ2-7; CDR3aa: CAWSREGEQYF; CDR3nt: TGTGCCTGGAGTAGGGAGGGCGAGCAGTACTTC
v_gene: TRBV7-2; d_gene: TRBD2; abundance: .; j_gene: TRBJ2-7; CDR3aa: CASSLEGLAGAREQYF; CDR3nt: TGTGCCAGCAGCTTAGAAGGTCTAGCGGGAGCTAGGGAGCAGTACTTC
v_gene: TRBV12-3/TRBV12-4; d_gene: TRBD2; abundance: .; j_gene: TRBJ2-5; CDR3aa: CASSPRGSGQETQYF; CDR3nt: TGTGCCAGCAGCCCCCGCGGGAGCGGCCAAGAGACCCAGTACTTC
v_gene: TRBV7-2; d_gene: .; abundance: .; j_gene: TRBJ2-5; CDR3aa: CASSFGGYETQYF; CDR3nt: TGTGCCAGCAGCTTTGGGGGTTACGAGACCCAGTACTTC
v_gene: TRBV20-1; d_gene: .; abundance: .; j_gene: TRBJ2-7; CDR3aa: CSASPVGPNEQYF; CDR3nt: TGCAGTGCTAGCCCTGTGGGGCCCAACGAGCAGTACTTC
v_gene: TRBV6-1; d_gene: .; abundance: .; j_gene: TRBJ1-5; CDR3aa: CASSDSYQPQHF; CDR3nt: TGTGCCAGCAGCGATAGTTATCAGCCCCAGCATTTT
v_gene: TRBV19; d_gene: .; abundance: .; j_gene: TRBJ1-5; CDR3aa: CASQAGNSNQPQHF; CDR3nt: TGTGCCAGCCAAGCGGGAAATAGCAATCAGCCCCAGCATTTT
v_gene: TRBV30; d_gene: TRBD2; abundance: .; j_gene: TRBJ2-7; CDR3aa: CAWMRIAGGLGYEQYF; CDR3nt: TGTGCCTGGATGCGGATAGCGGGAGGGCTCGGCTACGAGCAGTACTTC
v_gene: TRBV7-3; d_gene: .; abundance: few; j_gene: TRBJ2-7; CDR3aa: CASSLKGRAASEQYF; CDR3nt: TGTGCCAGCAGCTTAAAGGGCAGGGCCGCCTCCGAGCAGTACTTC
v_gene: TRBV9; d_gene: .; abundance: .; j_gene: TRBJ1-3; CDR3aa: CASSVADYSGNTIYF; CDR3nt: TGTGCCAGCAGCGTAGCAGACTACTCTGGAAACACCATATATTTT
v_gene: TRBV27; d_gene: .; abundance: .; j_gene: TRBJ2-1; CDR3aa: CASSYRDLNEQFF; CDR3nt: TGTGCCAGCAGTTACAGGGACCTGAATGAGCAGTTCTTC
v_gene: TRBV27; d_gene: .; abundance: .; j_gene: TRBJ1-5; CDR3aa: CASSRTGLRPQHF; CDR3nt: TGTGCCAGCAGTCGAACGGGACTACGGCCCCAGCATTTT
v_gene: TRBV5-4; d_gene: .; abundance: once; j_gene: TRBJ2-1; CDR3aa: CASSLRDTSTF; CDR3nt: TGTGCCAGCAGCTTGCGGGACACGTCGACATTC
v_gene: TRBV9; d_gene: .; abundance: .; j_gene: TRBJ1-2; CDR3aa: CASSPGQPPYGYTF; CDR3nt: TGTGCCAGCAGCCCCGGACAGCCCCCCTATGGCTACACCTTC
v_gene: TRBV29-1; d_gene: TRBD1; abundance: .; j_gene: TRBJ1-2; CDR3aa: CSVEDPDRGRSGYTF; CDR3nt: TGCAGCGTTGAAGATCCGGACAGGGGGCGGTCTGGCTACACCTTC
v_gene: TRBV9; d_gene: .; abundance: .; j_gene: TRBJ2-7; CDR3aa: CASSPLSGFSYEQYF; CDR3nt: TGTGCCAGCAGCCCCCTTTCGGGATTCTCCTACGAGCAGTACTTC
v_gene: TRBV7-9; d_gene: TRBD1; abundance: .; j_gene: TRBJ1-1; CDR3aa: CASSDRGSEVFF; CDR3nt: TGTGCCAGCAGTGACAGGGGCTCTGAAGTTTTCTTT
v_gene: TRBV4-3; d_gene: TRBD1; abundance: .; j_gene: TRBJ1-6; CDR3aa: CASSRTTGTGGSPLHF; CDR3nt: TGCGCCAGCAGCCGTACTACCGGGACAGGGGGCAGTCCCCTCCACTTT
v_gene: TRBV18; d_gene: .; abundance: .; j_gene: TRBJ2-5; CDR3aa: CASSPLTEIETQYF; CDR3nt: TGTGCCAGCTCACCGCTGACAGAAATAGAGACCCAGTACTTC
v_gene: TRBV9; d_gene: .; abundance: .; j_gene: TRBJ1-5; CDR3aa: CASSVEGAGQPQHF; CDR3nt: TGTGCCAGCAGCGTAGAAGGAGCGGGTCAGCCCCAGCATTTT
v_gene: TRBV24-1; d_gene: .; abundance: .; j_gene: TRBJ1-5; CDR3aa: CATSGRGSTQPQHF; CDR3nt: TGTGCCACCAGTGGCAGGGGCAGTACTCAGCCCCAGCATTTT
v_gene: TRBV12-3/TRBV12-4; d_gene: .; abundance: .; j_gene: TRBJ1-2; CDR3aa: CASSVGTYYGYTF; CDR3nt: TGTGCCAGCAGTGTTGGGACGTACTATGGCTACACCTTC
v_gene: TRBV24-1; d_gene: .; abundance: .; j_gene: TRBJ2-3; CDR3aa: CATSAPSTDTQYF; CDR3nt: TGTGCCACCAGTGCCCCTAGCACAGATACGCAGTATTTT
v_gene: TRBV2; d_gene: TRBD1; abundance: .; j_gene: TRBJ1-2; CDR3aa: CASWGQDGYTF; CDR3nt: TGTGCCAGCTGGGGACAGGATGGCTACACCTTC
v_gene: TRBV20-1; d_gene: .; abundance: .; j_gene: TRBJ2-1; CDR3aa: CSALFLGINEQFF; CDR3nt: TGCAGTGCTTTGTTCCTCGGGATCAATGAGCAGTTCTTC